The entry that follows covers one T cell receptor beta chain sequence. Antigen: not known. This record belongs to a study of tumor-infiltrating lymphocytes in primary liver carcinoma. About the study: The study reported T1-T3 N0M0 tumors spanning 4.2 to 10 cm. Yields of productive TCRbeta reads ranged from roughly 3.65 to 7.13 million per sample and were similar across tissue types. Whole-study findings and limits: The study found a significantly higher top-250-clone fraction in tumors than in blood (p = 0.039).

cDNA specific to TCR beta was made from roughly 500 ng of total RNA, with a constant-region primer employed for priming. Three nested multiplex PCR rounds of slightly modified ARM-PCR generated TCR beta libraries. In the first two PCR rounds, TRBV1-TRBV30 forward primers were paired with a C-beta reverse primer, and each round lasted roughly 9 cycles. From the multiplex PCR reads, TCRdb called clonotypes with MiXCR, one entry per CDR3 protein. The data hold roughly 80,000 distinct CDR3 sequences, with 55% to 85% observed a single time. It was from approximately 20-30 mg of unsorted bulk tissue that RNA and DNA were co-extracted. V was pared by 5 bases and J by 4 bases, with 4 bases of the junction left unmatched. This CDR3 contains 14 residues. Germline CDR1 and CDR2: KGHSH and LQKENI.

The gene calls are TRBV18 and TRBJ1-2; 10 nucleotides align to TRBD1. This TCR was sampled from a man aged 35 to 55 with primary liver carcinoma and hepatitis B virus infection. What was sequenced was liver tumor tissue from sampling region 1. Subset in this sample: tumor region T1, superior pole. The CDR3 DNA sequence: TGTGCCAGCTCAGACAGGGGGCCTGGCTATGGCTACACCTTC. Protein: CASSDRGPGYGYTF.